A selection of T cell receptor beta chains follows, all from one sample in a study of T cell responses to AZD1222 COVID-19 vaccine. TCRdb keeps only in-frame clones here, not all; method: immunoSEQ multiplex PCR. Of about 120,000 clones in the sample, roughly nine tenths were seen once. The sequences come from peripheral blood, collected on day 0 of AZD1222 vaccination. These receptors all come from an adult in good health. CDR3s include the opening cysteine and the closing phenylalanine or tryptophan. D genes are given only for firm matches. A row's size may be missing; if present it is once, few, many or a size class.

abundance,d_gene,v_gene,j_gene,CDR3aa,CDR3nt
once,-,TRBV18,TRBJ2-1,CASSPGIGNEQFF,TGTGCCAGCTCACCAGGAATCGGCAATGAGCAGTTCTTC
-,TRBD2,TRBV7-3,TRBJ2-5,CASSLGLRGTQYF,TGTGCCAGCAGCTTGGGACTACGGGGGACCCAGTACTTC
-,-,TRBV10-3,TRBJ2-3,CAISNLAGTSTDTQYF,TGTGCCATCAGCAACCTTGCTGGGACTAGCACAGATACGCAGTATTTT
-,-,TRBV11-1,TRBJ1-2,CASNPPPTGYTF,TGTGCCAGCAACCCACCCCCCACGGGCTACACCTTC
-,-,TRBV19,TRBJ1-5,CASSIDPSTAGAPQHF,TGTGCCAGTAGTATAGATCCCAGTACAGCCGGTGCGCCCCAGCATTTT
-,TRBD1,TRBV5-4,TRBJ1-6,CASRAGGPNSPLHF,TGTGCCAGCAGGGCAGGGGGTCCAAATTCACCCCTCCACTTT
-,-,TRBV9,TRBJ1-2,CASSVDSYGYTF,TGTGCCAGCAGCGTAGATAGCTATGGCTACACCTTC
-,-,TRBV12-5,TRBJ1-2,CASGAGNSYYGYTF,TGTGCTAGTGGTGCAGGAAACTCCTACTATGGCTACACCTTC
-,-,TRBV15,TRBJ1-2,CATSRPTVIWDGYTF,TGTGCCACCAGCAGACCAACAGTTATTTGGGATGGCTACACCTTC
-,-,TRBV6-5,TRBJ1-4,CASRRGGTNEKLFF,TGTGCCAGCAGACGAGGGGGTACTAATGAAAAACTGTTTTTT
-,-,TRBV7-9,TRBJ2-7,CASSPRDVYEQYF,TGTGCCAGCAGCCCCAGGGATGTCTACGAGCAGTACTTC
once,-,TRBV6-5,TRBJ1-2,CASSYSPTGRGGYTF,TGTGCCAGCAGTTACTCCCCGACGGGGAGGGGTGGCTACACCTTC
-,-,TRBV6-5,TRBJ2-7,CASRRTRFQDEQYF,TGTGCCAGCAGGCGGACCCGTTTTCAAGACGAGCAGTACTTC
-,-,TRBV6-2/TRBV6-3,TRBJ2-3,CASSYLSSGGADTQYF,TGTGCCAGCAGTTACCTTAGTAGTGGAGGGGCAGATACGCAGTATTTT
-,-,TRBV7-9,TRBJ1-2,CASSAPGSYGYTF,TGTGCCAGCAGCGCCCCAGGGAGCTATGGCTACACCTTC
-,TRBD1,TRBV4-1,TRBJ1-2,CASSQPGGMDYGYTF,TGCGCCAGCAGCCAACCAGGGGGAATGGACTATGGCTACACCTTC
-,TRBD2,TRBV29-1,TRBJ2-1,CSVVRGGGGPINEQFF,TGCAGCGTTGTTAGGGGCGGGGGGGGCCCGATCAATGAGCAGTTCTTC
-,TRBD1,TRBV18,TRBJ1-2,CASSPRSTGGIGGYTF,TGTGCCAGCTCACCACGATCCACAGGGGGCATTGGTGGCTACACCTTC
-,-,TRBV6-2/TRBV6-3,TRBJ2-5,CASSYPDRKETQYF,TGTGCCAGCAGTTACCCCGACAGGAAAGAGACCCAGTACTTC
-,TRBD2,TRBV19,TRBJ2-2,CASSRGLAGGLNTGELFF,TGTGCCAGTAGTAGAGGACTAGCGGGGGGGCTGAACACCGGGGAGCTGTTTTTT
-,-,TRBV19,TRBJ1-3,CASSIISPSSGNTIYF,TGTGCCAGTAGTATAATTTCCCCGAGCTCTGGAAACACCATATATTTT
-,TRBD2,TRBV11-3,TRBJ2-5,CASSSGLAGAQETQYF,TGTGCCAGCAGCTCAGGACTAGCGGGAGCCCAAGAGACCCAGTACTTC
-,-,TRBV24-1,TRBJ2-1,CATSDYGHGANNEQFF,TGTGCCACCAGTGATTACGGGCACGGGGCGAACAATGAGCAGTTCTTC
-,-,TRBV27,TRBJ2-1,CASSLGRSSYNEQFF,TGTGCCAGCAGTTTAGGTCGAAGCTCCTACAATGAGCAGTTCTTC
-,-,TRBV7-2,TRBJ1-1,CASSFQQNTEAFF,TGTGCCAGCAGCTTCCAACAGAACACTGAAGCTTTCTTT
-,-,TRBV24-1,TRBJ1-6,CATGRTVYNSPLHF,TGTGCCACCGGCAGGACAGTCTATAATTCACCCCTCCACTTT
-,-,TRBV6-1,TRBJ1-5,CASSESLVSLYQPQHF,TGTGCCAGCAGTGAAAGTTTGGTCAGCCTATATCAGCCCCAGCATTTT
-,-,TRBV6-5,TRBJ1-6,CASSYFGGDSPLHF,TGTGCCAGCAGCTACTTCGGGGGCGATTCACCCCTCCACTTT
-,TRBD1,TRBV19,TRBJ1-2,CASSTGQGYGYTF,TGTGCCAGTAGTACGGGACAGGGCTATGGCTACACCTTC
-,TRBD1,TRBV25-1,TRBJ1-4,CASSGFGTGVVFEKLFF,TGTGCCAGCAGTGGGTTCGGGACAGGGGTCGTATTTGAAAAACTGTTTTTT
-,-,TRBV27,TRBJ2-1,CASSLFTSGAGEQFF,TGTGCCAGCAGTTTATTTACCTCGGGGGCCGGTGAGCAGTTCTTC
-,-,TRBV6-5,TRBJ1-4,CASSYSGRGNEKLFF,TGTGCCAGCAGTTACTCGGGGAGGGGCAATGAAAAACTGTTTTTT
-,-,TRBV30,TRBJ1-4,CAWRRTLANEKLFF,TGTGCCTGGAGGAGGACATTGGCTAATGAAAAACTGTTTTTT
-,TRBD1,TRBV5-1,TRBJ1-1,CASSSGQVNTEAFF,TGCGCCAGCAGCTCCGGACAGGTTAACACTGAAGCTTTCTTT
-,TRBD1,TRBV12-3/TRBV12-4,TRBJ1-2,CASSLQGASGYTF,TGTGCCAGCAGTCTTCAGGGGGCGAGTGGCTACACCTTC
-,TRBD1,TRBV13,TRBJ1-2,CASSQGTGGYGYTF,TGTGCCAGCAGCCAAGGGACAGGGGGCTATGGCTACACCTTC
-,-,TRBV9,TRBJ2-1,CASSVGPYDRFF,TGTGCCAGCAGCGTAGGCCCGTACGATCGGTTCTTC
-,-,TRBV4-1,TRBJ1-1,CASSPPRPDRNTEAFF,TGCGCCAGCAGCCCACCACGACCCGACAGGAACACTGAAGCTTTCTTT
once,TRBD1,TRBV2,TRBJ2-4,CASSMDRATKNIQYF,TGTGCCAGCAGTATGGACAGGGCGACCAAAAACATTCAGTACTTC
-,-,TRBV30,TRBJ1-5,CAWSDGSNQPQHF,TGTGCCTGGAGTGACGGGAGCAATCAGCCCCAGCATTTT
once,TRBD2,TRBV9,TRBJ2-2,CASSVVTSGDIGELFF,TGTGCCAGCAGCGTAGTGACTAGCGGCGACATCGGGGAGCTGTTTTTT
-,-,TRBV18,TRBJ2-2,CASSLGVGLNTGELFF,TGTGCCAGCTCACTCGGGGTCGGACTAAACACCGGGGAGCTGTTTTTT
-,TRBD1,TRBV13,TRBJ1-2,CASSARAGGTVTF,TGTGCCAGCAGCGCGCGCGCAGGGGGGACGGTCACCTTC
-,-,TRBV19,TRBJ2-2,CASSIPGNTGELFF,TGTGCCAGTAGTATCCCGGGGAACACCGGGGAGCTGTTTTTT
-,-,TRBV19,TRBJ1-5,CASSPGSGNQPQHF,TGTGCCAGTAGTCCGGGCAGCGGCAATCAGCCCCAGCATTTT
-,-,TRBV5-1,TRBJ1-2,CASSPDSSNYGYTF,TGCGCCAGCAGCCCGGACAGCTCTAACTATGGCTACACCTTC
-,TRBD1,TRBV19,TRBJ1-1,CASRGTGTLNTEAFF,TGTGCCAGTAGAGGGACAGGGACCTTGAACACTGAAGCTTTCTTT
-,-,TRBV29-1,TRBJ1-2,CSVEDQAVGYTF,TGCAGCGTTGAAGATCAAGCGGTTGGCTACACCTTC
once,TRBD1,TRBV28,TRBJ1-1,CASSPPGQGASEAFF,TGTGCCAGCAGTCCTCCGGGACAGGGGGCATCTGAAGCTTTCTTT
-,-,TRBV21-1,TRBJ2-7,CASSNWSRQGIHEQYF,TGTGCCAGCAGCAACTGGTCCCGACAGGGAATCCACGAGCAGTACTTC
-,-,TRBV10-1,TRBJ2-5,CASSERVQETQYF,TGCGCCAGCAGTGAGAGGGTCCAAGAGACCCAGTACTTC
-,TRBD2,TRBV10-1,TRBJ2-1,CASSDASGVAAYNEQFF,TGCGCCAGCAGTGACGCTAGCGGGGTTGCTGCCTACAATGAGCAGTTCTTC
-,-,TRBV6-4,TRBJ2-1,CASSDSSGSYNEQFF,TGTGCCAGCAGTGACTCAAGCGGGTCCTACAATGAGCAGTTCTTC
-,TRBD2,TRBV5-4,TRBJ2-1,CASSSTGTRDDEQFF,TGTGCCAGCAGCTCCACCGGGACTAGAGATGATGAGCAGTTCTTC
-,TRBD1,TRBV5-1,TRBJ2-7,CASTPSTGAGQPYEQYF,TGCGCCAGCACCCCCTCAACAGGGGCCGGGCAACCCTACGAGCAGTACTTC
few,-,TRBV4-1,TRBJ2-3,CASSPGTGSGDTQYF,TGCGCCAGCAGCCCAGGAACAGGGTCGGGAGATACGCAGTATTTT
-,-,TRBV5-4,TRBJ1-1,CASSPSQNTEAFF,TGTGCCAGCAGCCCCTCTCAGAACACTGAAGCTTTCTTT
-,-,TRBV3-1/TRBV3-2,TRBJ2-7,CASSPLAGASYEQYF,TGTGCCAGCAGCCCCTTGGCAGGGGCCTCCTACGAGCAGTACTTC
-,TRBD2,TRBV19,TRBJ2-1,CASSMSSGRGEQFF,TGTGCCAGTAGTATGTCTAGCGGGAGGGGTGAGCAGTTCTTC